The 19 T cell receptor beta chains below all came from one sample that was sequenced in a study of blood T cells in healthy people across ages. PCR was performed a second time for about 7 to 12 cycles using a sample-barcoded 5' primer and a J-beta primer mix. TCRdb reprocessed the 5' RACE reads with MiXCR, giving one entry per CDR3 protein. The repertoire holds about 1.8 million distinct CDR3 sequences, with around 50% as singletons. The sequencing sample was made of blood. These TCRs come from a woman in her 40s in good health.

The rearrangement joins TRBV6-5 to TRBJ1-2; possible D gene TRBD1, 5 bases. Trimming removed 0 bases at V and 4 bases at J, with 12 bases between. The CDR3 loop spans 15 amino acids. From germline, CDR1 is MNHEY and CDR2 SVGAGI. DNA for the CDR3: TGTGCCAGCAGTTACTCGTATAAGGGGTCCTATGGCTACACCTTC. Its translation is CASSYSYKGSYGYTF.

This clonotype has more than one count but fewer than ten. The V gene is TRBV20-1, the J gene TRBJ2-7; D tentatively fits TRBD1 or TRBD2 (6 bases each). Germline-derived CDR1 and CDR2 are DFQATT and SNEGSKA (reference sequence). Trimming left V 0 bases short and J 0 bases short, with 12 bases between. CDR3 length equals 15 residues. CDR3 coding DNA: TGCAGTGCTAGAGATCTTGGGGGGCTCTCCTACGAGCAGTACTTC. This translates into CSARDLGGLSYEQYF.

This clonotype came up many times. Here the CDR3 reads CASSLGLANEQFF. DNA for the CDR3: TGTGCCAGCAGCTTAGGACTAGCCAATGAGCAGTTCTTC. The chain couples TRBV7-2 to TRBJ2-1; 7 bases map to TRBD2. The CDR3 totals 13 residues. V dropped 1 base and J dropped 6; count of bases not matched to a gene: 0. The germline gives CDR1 SGHTA, CDR2 FQGNSA.

The V and J genes are TRBV11-2 and TRBJ2-7, with TRBD1 matching over 8 bases. With 2 bases clipped from V and 3 bases from J, the junction kept 6 bases outside the gene matches. The CDR3 sequence is 15 residues long. CDR1 SGHAT and CDR2 FQNNGV come from the germline V gene. CDR3: CASSLSFGQGYEQYF. CDR3 bases: TGTGCCAGCAGCTTAAGTTTTGGACAGGGCTACGAGCAGTACTTC.

V gene TRBV12-3 or TRBV12-4 combines with J gene TRBJ2-1, with D possibly TRBD2 on 6 matching bases. Trimming left V 5 bases short and J 0 bases short, with 14 bases between. CDR3 length equals 16 residues. The CDR3 DNA reads as TGTGCCAGCAGTCTCACGGCGGGAACCTCCTACAATGAGCAGTTCTTC. Translating gives CASSLTAGTSYNEQFF.

The chain couples TRBV28 to TRBJ1-2; 9 nucleotides align to TRBD1. CDR1 is MDHEN and CDR2 is SYDVKM in the germline V gene. The CDR3 has 15 residues. V was pared by 6 bases and J by 5 bases, with 10 bases of the junction left unmatched. As DNA, the CDR3 is TGTGCCAGCAGGCTTGCGGGACAGGGAATATATGGCTACACCTTC. Amino acids: CASRLAGQGIYGYTF.

This rearrangement joins TRBV6-2 or TRBV6-3 to TRBJ2-5, with 7 bases that match TRBD1. The V and J ends lost 5 bases and 7 bases, in that order; junction bases with no gene match: 7. Per germline, CDR1 MNHEY and CDR2 SVGEGT. The CDR3 has 13 amino acids. The CDR3 protein is CASSQGEVGTQYF. The CDR3 DNA reads as TGTGCCAGCAGTCAGGGGGAAGTCGGGACCCAGTACTTC.

The rearrangement uses TRBV3-1 and TRBJ2-4; 8 nucleotides line up with TRBD2. TRBJ2-7 explains the end of the DNA better; the J call may be wrong. The CDR3 runs to 15 residues. Per the germline V gene, CDR1 is LGHDT and CDR2 is YNNKEL (reference sequence). This CDR3 reads CASSQEGASGYEQYF. The CDR3 coding sequence is TGTGCCAGCAGCCAAGAAGGGGCTAGCGGGTACGAGCAGTACTTC.

V is TRBV20-1 and J is TRBJ2-1; D possibly corresponds to TRBD1 (6 bases). The germline CDR1 and CDR2 sequences are DFQATT and SNEGSKA (reference sequence). V gave up 2 bases and J gave up 5 bases, with 16 bases separating them. The CDR3 has 15 residues. The chain's CDR3 is CSARPTQGFNNEQFF. CDR3 nucleotides: TGCAGTGCTAGACCAACACAGGGATTTAACAATGAGCAGTTCTTC.

The V gene is TRBV5-1, the J gene TRBJ1-2; D may be TRBD1 (6 bases). CDR1 and CDR2 (germline): SGHRS, YFSETQ. V was cut by 6 bases and J by 6 bases, with 18 bases left in between. There are 14 residues in the CDR3. In DNA form, the CDR3 reads TGCGCCAGCATGGACAGCCCGACCCTTGATGGCTACACCTTC. Protein sequence: CASMDSPTLDGYTF.

The CDR3 DNA reads TGCAGCGTCCGAGGGGGTGACAGGGATAACACTGAAGCTTTCTTT. Translation gives CSVRGGDRDNTEAFF. The chain couples TRBV29-1 to TRBJ1-1; TRBD1 matches at 7 bases. This CDR3 spans 15 amino acids. Losses at the gene ends were 6 bases for V and 2 bases for J; bases not matched to a gene: 12. Germline V CDR1 and CDR2: SQVTM, ANQGSEA.

The rearrangement joins TRBV12-3 or TRBV12-4 to TRBJ1-5; 8 nucleotides align to TRBD1. Unmatched junction bases numbered 13, after V lost 5 bases and J lost 7 bases. The CDR3 runs 16 residues. The CDR3 DNA sequence: TGTGCCAGCAGTCCAAGACAGGGGTCCATCTCACAGCCCCAGCATTTT. Protein product: CASSPRQGSISQPQHF.

The chain links TRBV14 to TRBJ1-3; D is unclear. Germline V gene data show CDR1 as SGHDN and CDR2 as FVKESK. The CDR3 sequence is 17 residues long. V was clipped by 0 bases and J by 0 bases, with 12 bases between them. The DNA for the CDR3 is TGTGCCAGCAGCCAAGATTTGGGAACGATCTCTGGAAACACCATATATTTT. It yields the protein CASSQDLGTISGNTIYF.

The gene calls are TRBV20-1 and TRBJ1-1; D is possibly TRBD1 (5 bases). CDR1 is DFQATT and CDR2 is SNEGSKA in the germline V gene (reference sequence). Trimming took 3 bases from V and 0 from J, leaving 11 bases between them. This CDR3 is 14 amino acids long. The CDR3 loop reads CSASKQELNTEAFF. For the CDR3, the DNA is TGCAGTGCTAGCAAACAGGAATTGAACACTGAAGCTTTCTTT.

The chain couples TRBV4-1 to TRBJ2-3; 10 positions agree with TRBD2. V lost 0 bases and J lost 6; bases outside the gene matches: 9. In germline, CDR1 is MGHRA, CDR2 YSYEKL. CDR3 size: 17 residues. The CDR3, as DNA: TGCGCCAGCAGCCAAGATCACGCAGCTAGCGGGGGTGATACGCAGTATTTT. It yields the protein CASSQDHAASGGDTQYF.

The J gene is TRBJ2-7, the V gene TRBV7-9; D is perhaps TRBD1 or TRBD2 (5 bases each). Trimming left V 9 bases short and J 1 base short, with 25 bases between. CDR1 and CDR2 from the germline V gene are SEHNR and FQNEAQ (reference sequence). This CDR3 spans 17 amino acids. The DNA for the CDR3 is TGTGCCAGTCATTCGGGACCCCCATTCGGGGTATCCTACGAGCAGTACTTC. It translates to CASHSGPPFGVSYEQYF.

The CDR3 reads CASSPQIGGTDTQYF. Here the CDR3 DNA reads TGTGCCAGCTCACCACAGATCGGCGGCACAGATACGCAGTATTTT. The chain links TRBV18 to TRBJ2-3; no clear D gene. Germline values: CDR1 KGHSH, CDR2 LQKENI. CDR3 length equals 15 residues. Trimming removed 1 base at V and 1 base at J, with 9 bases between.

The chain carries TRBV13 and TRBJ2-3; no definite D call. Trimming removed 5 bases from V and 2 bases from J, with 11 bases in between. Germline-derived CDR1 and CDR2 are PRHDT and FYEKMQ (reference sequence). The CDR3 has 14 amino acids. The CDR3 region is CASSARMNTDTQYF. The CDR3 DNA follows: TGTGCCAGCAGCGCCCGAATGAACACAGATACGCAGTATTTT.

In nucleotides, the CDR3 is TGCAGCGTTGGGTCAGTGAGCACTGAAGCTTTCTTT. Its translation is CSVGSVSTEAFF. The J gene is TRBJ1-1, the V gene TRBV29-1; D is unresolved. Trimming cost V 4 bases and J 4 bases, with 10 bases left between them. The V gene's germline CDR1 is SQVTM and CDR2 ANQGSEA. The CDR3 sequence is 12 residues long.